The rows below give T cell receptor beta chains drawn from one sample of a study of blood T cell repertoires in COVID-19. Sequencing was performed with immunoSEQ multiplex PCR; in TCRdb, only in-frame clones are kept and a portion is missing. The sample yields 140,000 to 150,000 clones, around four fifths seen once. Material: PBMCs or T cells enriched from blood (not recorded which). All receptors come from a middle-aged woman who had recovered from COVID-19. The CDR3 runs from the conserved cysteine through the conserved F or W. A D gene is named only where the DNA matches it firmly. A row's size may be missing; if present it is once, few, many or a size class.

j_call: TRBJ2-1; d_call: TRBD2; cdr3_length: 16; v_call: TRBV24-1; clone_size: NA; cdr3_aa: CATSDGERGADNEQFF; cdr3_nt: TGTGCCACCAGTGATGGAGAGCGGGGGGCCGACAATGAGCAGTTCTTC
j_call: TRBJ2-5; d_call: NA; cdr3_length: 11; v_call: TRBV2; clone_size: NA; cdr3_aa: CASREQETQYF; cdr3_nt: TGTGCCAGCAGGGAACAGGAGACCCAGTACTTC
j_call: TRBJ1-6; d_call: NA; cdr3_length: 16; v_call: TRBV28; clone_size: NA; cdr3_aa: CASSLQVSSYNSPLHF; cdr3_nt: TGTGCCAGCAGCTTACAGGTTTCCTCCTATAATTCACCCCTCCACTTT
j_call: TRBJ2-6; d_call: NA; cdr3_length: 12; v_call: TRBV29-1; clone_size: many; cdr3_aa: CSVSSGANVLTF; cdr3_nt: TGCAGCGTCAGTTCTGGGGCCAACGTCCTGACTTTC
j_call: TRBJ2-5; d_call: TRBD1; cdr3_length: 15; v_call: TRBV27; clone_size: few; cdr3_aa: CASSLGTGGSETQYF; cdr3_nt: TGTGCCAGCAGTTTGGGGACAGGGGGCTCGGAGACCCAGTACTTC
j_call: TRBJ1-2; d_call: NA; cdr3_length: 14; v_call: TRBV23-1; clone_size: NA; cdr3_aa: CASTNHGTSRGYTF; cdr3_nt: TGCGCCAGCACTAACCATGGGACAAGCAGGGGCTACACCTTC
j_call: TRBJ1-2; d_call: NA; cdr3_length: 14; v_call: TRBV9; clone_size: few; cdr3_aa: CASSPVWGDYGYTF; cdr3_nt: TGTGCCAGCAGCCCAGTTTGGGGGGACTATGGCTACACCTTC
j_call: TRBJ1-2; d_call: NA; cdr3_length: 14; v_call: TRBV19; clone_size: once; cdr3_aa: CASNIVGGYHGYTF; cdr3_nt: TGTGCCAGTAATATAGTTGGAGGGTACCATGGCTACACCTTC
j_call: TRBJ1-4; d_call: TRBD1; cdr3_length: 15; v_call: TRBV6-1; clone_size: NA; cdr3_aa: CASSLLTGGNEKLFF; cdr3_nt: TGTGCCAGCAGTTTGTTGACAGGGGGGAATGAAAAACTGTTTTTT
j_call: TRBJ1-6; d_call: TRBD1; cdr3_length: 15; v_call: TRBV3-1/TRBV3-2; clone_size: NA; cdr3_aa: CASSRDRDYNSPLHF; cdr3_nt: TGTGCCAGCAGCCGAGACAGGGACTATAATTCACCCCTCCACTTT
j_call: TRBJ1-1; d_call: NA; cdr3_length: 13; v_call: TRBV27; clone_size: NA; cdr3_aa: CASSLGGGTEAFF; cdr3_nt: TGTGCCAGCAGTTTAGGGGGGGGAACAGAAGCTTTCTTT
j_call: TRBJ1-2; d_call: TRBD1; cdr3_length: 13; v_call: TRBV29-1; clone_size: once; cdr3_aa: CSVKTGSNYGYTF; cdr3_nt: TGCAGCGTTAAGACAGGGAGTAACTATGGCTACACCTTC
j_call: TRBJ2-4; d_call: NA; cdr3_length: 16; v_call: TRBV21-1; clone_size: NA; cdr3_aa: CASSPSGRRAKNIQYF; cdr3_nt: TGTGCCAGCAGTCCTAGCGGGAGGAGAGCCAAAAACATTCAGTACTTC
j_call: TRBJ2-1; d_call: TRBD2; cdr3_length: 13; v_call: TRBV6-5; clone_size: NA; cdr3_aa: CASNPGLGNEQFF; cdr3_nt: TGTGCCAGCAATCCCGGACTAGGCAATGAGCAGTTCTTC
j_call: TRBJ1-2; d_call: TRBD1; cdr3_length: 15; v_call: TRBV18; clone_size: NA; cdr3_aa: CASSPSGGQGNGYTF; cdr3_nt: TGTGCCAGCTCACCATCAGGGGGACAGGGTAATGGCTACACCTTC
j_call: TRBJ1-3; d_call: NA; cdr3_length: 16; v_call: TRBV7-2; clone_size: NA; cdr3_aa: CASSLTGGRSGNTIYF; cdr3_nt: TGTGCCAGCAGCTTAACCGGGGGTCGCTCTGGAAACACCATATATTTT
j_call: TRBJ1-1; d_call: TRBD1; cdr3_length: 14; v_call: TRBV19; clone_size: NA; cdr3_aa: CASSIDDRDTEAFF; cdr3_nt: TGTGCCAGTAGTATAGATGACAGGGACACTGAAGCTTTCTTT
j_call: TRBJ2-1; d_call: TRBD2; cdr3_length: 17; v_call: TRBV7-7; clone_size: NA; cdr3_aa: CASSSPRTSGNYNEQFF; cdr3_nt: TGTGCCAGCAGCTCGCCGCGGACTAGCGGGAACTACAATGAGCAGTTCTTC
j_call: TRBJ1-6; d_call: NA; cdr3_length: 16; v_call: TRBV7-8; clone_size: NA; cdr3_aa: CASSSGMGGFNSPLHF; cdr3_nt: TGTGCCAGCAGCTCGGGGATGGGTGGATTTAATTCACCCCTCCACTTT
j_call: TRBJ1-2; d_call: NA; cdr3_length: 14; v_call: TRBV7-6; clone_size: NA; cdr3_aa: CASSLEGGGYGYTF; cdr3_nt: TGTGCCAGCAGCTTAGAAGGAGGAGGCTATGGCTACACCTTC
j_call: TRBJ1-2; d_call: TRBD1; cdr3_length: 14; v_call: TRBV7-9; clone_size: NA; cdr3_aa: CASSLGDSYYGYTF; cdr3_nt: TGTGCCAGCAGCTTAGGGGACAGCTACTATGGCTACACCTTC
j_call: TRBJ2-3; d_call: NA; cdr3_length: 17; v_call: TRBV4-1; clone_size: NA; cdr3_aa: CASSQDTPSVFTDTQYF; cdr3_nt: TGCGCCAGCAGCCAAGATACCCCCAGCGTTTTCACAGATACGCAGTATTTT
j_call: TRBJ2-7; d_call: NA; cdr3_length: 13; v_call: TRBV9; clone_size: NA; cdr3_aa: CASSVTPRDEQYF; cdr3_nt: TGTGCCAGCAGCGTAACGCCTCGGGACGAGCAGTACTTC
j_call: TRBJ2-1; d_call: TRBD2; cdr3_length: 16; v_call: TRBV3-1/TRBV3-2; clone_size: NA; cdr3_aa: CASSPSQREIKNEQFF; cdr3_nt: TGTGCCAGCAGCCCATCTCAGCGGGAGATCAAGAATGAGCAGTTCTTC
j_call: TRBJ1-5; d_call: NA; cdr3_length: 14; v_call: TRBV6-4; clone_size: NA; cdr3_aa: CASSEGGAGQPQHF; cdr3_nt: TGTGCCAGCAGTGAGGGGGGGGCGGGTCAGCCCCAGCATTTT
j_call: TRBJ2-7; d_call: TRBD2; cdr3_length: 15; v_call: TRBV24-1; clone_size: NA; cdr3_aa: CATSESGLGSYEQYF; cdr3_nt: TGTGCCACCAGTGAGTCGGGACTAGGCTCCTACGAGCAGTACTTC
j_call: TRBJ1-2; d_call: NA; cdr3_length: 16; v_call: TRBV3-1/TRBV3-2; clone_size: NA; cdr3_aa: CASSQGGVQVAFGYTF; cdr3_nt: TGTGCCAGCAGCCAAGGGGGGGTCCAGGTTGCGTTTGGCTACACCTTC
j_call: TRBJ2-2; d_call: NA; cdr3_length: 13; v_call: TRBV2; clone_size: NA; cdr3_aa: CASSLQDTGELFF; cdr3_nt: TGTGCCAGCAGCCTACAGGACACCGGGGAGCTGTTTTTT
j_call: TRBJ2-3; d_call: NA; cdr3_length: 13; v_call: TRBV4-1; clone_size: NA; cdr3_aa: CASSQVGVDTQYF; cdr3_nt: TGCGCCAGCAGCCAAGTCGGAGTAGATACGCAGTATTTT
j_call: TRBJ1-4; d_call: NA; cdr3_length: 17; v_call: TRBV13; clone_size: NA; cdr3_aa: CASSSLRVRATNEKLFF; cdr3_nt: TGTGCCAGCAGCTCCCTCAGGGTCAGGGCAACTAATGAAAAACTGTTTTTT
j_call: TRBJ2-1; d_call: TRBD1; cdr3_length: 14; v_call: TRBV19; clone_size: NA; cdr3_aa: CASSIGQGANEQFF; cdr3_nt: TGTGCCAGTAGTATAGGGCAGGGGGCAAATGAGCAGTTCTTC
j_call: TRBJ1-2; d_call: NA; cdr3_length: 13; v_call: TRBV29-1; clone_size: once; cdr3_aa: CSVADRSNYGYTF; cdr3_nt: TGCAGCGTTGCGGACAGATCTAACTATGGCTACACCTTC
j_call: TRBJ2-2; d_call: TRBD1; cdr3_length: 15; v_call: TRBV3-1/TRBV3-2; clone_size: NA; cdr3_aa: CASSQGTGDTGELFF; cdr3_nt: TGTGCCAGCAGCCAAGGGACAGGAGACACCGGGGAGCTGTTTTTT
j_call: TRBJ2-7; d_call: TRBD2; cdr3_length: 14; v_call: TRBV6-5; clone_size: once; cdr3_aa: CASTSGRPSYEQYF; cdr3_nt: TGTGCCAGCACCAGCGGGAGGCCCTCCTACGAGCAGTACTTC
j_call: TRBJ1-6; d_call: TRBD1; cdr3_length: 14; v_call: TRBV6-5; clone_size: NA; cdr3_aa: CASSPMTGVTPLHF; cdr3_nt: TGTGCCAGCAGTCCCATGACAGGGGTGACACCCCTCCACTTT
j_call: TRBJ1-5; d_call: NA; cdr3_length: 17; v_call: TRBV7-8; clone_size: NA; cdr3_aa: CASSQRRGRVANQPQHF; cdr3_nt: TGTGCCAGCAGCCAACGGAGAGGGAGGGTCGCAAATCAGCCCCAGCATTTT
j_call: TRBJ2-2; d_call: TRBD1; cdr3_length: 13; v_call: TRBV19; clone_size: NA; cdr3_aa: CASSQGAAGELFF; cdr3_nt: TGTGCCAGTAGTCAGGGGGCTGCCGGGGAGCTGTTTTTT
j_call: TRBJ2-4; d_call: NA; cdr3_length: 13; v_call: TRBV5-1; clone_size: NA; cdr3_aa: CASSLAGENIQYF; cdr3_nt: TGCGCCAGCAGCTTGGCGGGGGAAAACATTCAGTACTTC
j_call: TRBJ2-1; d_call: NA; cdr3_length: 15; v_call: TRBV2; clone_size: NA; cdr3_aa: CASSVDTGSYNEQFF; cdr3_nt: TGTGCCAGCAGTGTGGACACTGGTTCCTACAATGAGCAGTTCTTC
j_call: TRBJ1-4; d_call: NA; cdr3_length: 14; v_call: TRBV3-1/TRBV3-2; clone_size: many; cdr3_aa: CASSQGGDLEKLFF; cdr3_nt: TGTGCCAGCAGCCAGGGGGGGGATCTTGAAAAACTGTTTTTT